The next 22 T cell receptor beta chains were all read from a single sample in a study of cytomegalovirus exposure and HLA in healthy donors. 60 Vbeta and 13 Jbeta primers were used in PCR. Only in-frame clones appear in the TCRdb table, and some are missing; sequencing was by immunoSEQ multiplex PCR. The repertoire holds 80,000 to 130,000 clones, with 84% as singletons. Sequencing was done on a sample of PBMCs. These receptors came from a woman aged 18 to 35 in good health and CMV-seronegative.

J is TRBJ2-2 and V is TRBV9; possible D gene TRBD2, 7 bases. Between the trimmed V and J ends, which lost 3 bases and 2 bases, there was a span of 11 bases. CDR1 and CDR2 from the germline V gene are SGDLS and YYNGEE. The CDR3 is 15 residues long. The CDR3 DNA reads TGTGCCAGCAGCGCCCGGGGGGCAAACACCGGGGAGCTGTTTTTT. The encoded protein is CASSARGANTGELFF.

The V gene is TRBV27, the J gene TRBJ1-5, with D perhaps TRBD1 (6 bases). The CDR3 is 17 amino acids. The ends were cut back, 4 bases at V and 6 bases at J, with 22 bases in the middle. Per the germline V gene, CDR1 is MNHEY and CDR2 is SMNVEV (reference sequence). The CDR3 is CASSSLPLKQGSQPQHF. The DNA of the CDR3 is TGTGCCAGCAGTTCATTGCCCCTCAAACAGGGAAGTCAGCCCCAGCATTTT.

V is TRBV4-3 and J is TRBJ2-4; TRBD1 matches 7 bases. The CDR3 loop spans 15 amino acids. Germline lookup yields CDR1 LGHNA and CDR2 YSLEER. The V segment lost 0 bases and the J segment 9 bases; nucleotides outside the gene matches: 8. The CDR3 DNA reads as TGCGCCAGCAGCCAAGAAGAACAGGGGTTATTCATTCAGTACTTC. Translation: CASSQEEQGLFIQYF.

This rearrangement joins TRBV5-4 to TRBJ2-2, with TRBD2 matching 11 bases. The ends lost 1 base at V and 6 bases at J; junction bases unmatched: 5. The CDR3 is made up of 16 amino acids. CDR1 SGHNT and CDR2 YYREEE come from the germline V gene (reference sequence). In nucleotides, the CDR3 is TGTGCCAGCAGCTTGATGCTAGCGGGGGGCCCCGGGGAGCTGTTTTTT. Translation gives CASSLMLAGGPGELFF.

The CDR3 DNA reads TGTGCCAGCAGTAGGGACAGGGAGACTAATGAAAAACTGTTTTTT. Its protein is CASSRDRETNEKLFF. The chain couples TRBV28 to TRBJ1-4; TRBD1 matches at 9 bases. CDR3 size: 15 residues. Germline V gives CDR1 MDHEN, CDR2 SYDVKM. Trimming at V came to 5 bases and at J to 2 bases, leaving 3 bases not matched to a gene. Full variable domain (outside the CDR3, taken from reference TRBV28 and TRBJ1-4): DVKVTQSSRYLVKRTGEKVFLECVQDMDHENMFWYRQDPGLGLRLIYFSYDVKMKEKGDIPEGYSVSREKKERFSLILESASTNQTSMYLCASSRDRETNEKLFFGSGTQLSVL.

The CDR3 DNA reads as TGTGCCAGCAGTCCCAGGGGGCACTCCTACAATGAGCAGTTCTTC. Its translation: CASSPRGHSYNEQFF. The V gene is TRBV28, the J gene TRBJ2-1; TRBD1 matches 8 bases. V lost 5 bases and J lost 0; bases outside the gene matches: 3. CDR1 and CDR2 (germline): MDHEN, SYDVKM. CDR3 length equals 15 residues.

As concerns this clone: This CDR3 is also generated by other DNA sequences in the sample. The genes are TRBV7-9 and TRBJ2-7; TRBD2 aligns across 12 bases. The trim removed 4 bases at V and 4 bases at J, leaving 2 bases unmatched. CDR3 length: 14 amino acids. From germline, CDR1 is SEHNR and CDR2 FQNEAQ (reference sequence). The DNA of the CDR3 is TGTGCCAGCAGCTCCGGGACTAGCGGGTACGAGCAGTACTTC. Its translation is CASSSGTSGYEQYF.

The chain couples TRBV6-4 to TRBJ2-3, with D maybe TRBD2 (6 bases). The length of the CDR3 is 16 residues. V dropped 4 bases and J dropped 4 bases, with 18 bases sitting between them. The germline gives CDR1 MRHNA, CDR2 SNTAGT. CDR3 nucleotides: TGTGCCAGCAGTGTCTCTCCGGGAGTGGGAGCAGATACGCAGTATTTT. This translates into CASSVSPGVGADTQYF.

This clone was seen only a few times. Other DNA sequences in this specimen translate into the identical CDR3. The J gene is TRBJ2-3, the V gene TRBV6-4; 10 nucleotides line up with TRBD2. Germline V CDR1 and CDR2: MRHNA, SNTAGT. Trimming at V came to 2 bases and at J to 1 base, leaving 0 bases not matched to a gene. The CDR3 is made up of 15 amino acids. The CDR3 loop is CASSDTSGGTDTQYF. For the CDR3, the DNA is TGTGCCAGCAGTGACACTAGCGGGGGCACAGATACGCAGTATTTT.

The chain is built from TRBV6-5 and TRBJ1-1; no reliable D call. The CDR3 runs 14 residues. Germline V gene data show CDR1 as MNHEY and CDR2 as SVGAGI. V lost 4 bases and J 1 base, leaving 10 bases between the germline ends. CDR3 sequence (DNA): TGTGCCAGCAGTTCCCGAGATCGGAACACTGAAGCTTTCTTT. This encodes CASSSRDRNTEAFF.

Only one count was recorded for this clone. The rearrangement uses TRBV30 and TRBJ2-7; D is perhaps TRBD1 (6 bases). In germline, CDR1 is GTSNPN, CDR2 SVGIG (reference sequence). The CDR3 is 13 residues long. V lost 7 bases and J 2 bases, leaving 15 bases between the germline ends. This CDR3 reads CALQGQGTYEQYF. In DNA, the CDR3 is TGTGCCTTACAGGGCCAGGGGACCTACGAGCAGTACTTC.

The chain joins TRBV7-3 to TRBJ2-3; no clear D gene. CDR1 is SGHTA, CDR2 FQGTGA, per germline. The CDR3 extends over 13 amino acids. V shed 2 bases and J shed 3 bases, with 6 bases lying between them. CDR3 coding DNA: TGTGCCAGCAGCTTAGAAGCAACAGATACGCAGTATTTT. Its protein is CASSLEATDTQYF.

The rearrangement joins TRBV29-1 to TRBJ2-7; 7 nucleotides agree with TRBD2. V shed 0 bases and J 3 bases; nucleotides not matched to a gene: 5. The V gene's germline CDR1 is SQVTM and CDR2 ANQGSEA. This CDR3 has 14 amino acids. CDR3 nucleotides: TGCAGCGTTGAAGATCGGGGGGAAGGCTACGAGCAGTACTTC. Translating gives CSVEDRGEGYEQYF.

The rearrangement links TRBV7-8 to TRBJ2-3; no firm D call. V lost 4 bases and J 4 bases, leaving 12 bases between the germline ends. The CDR3 runs 14 residues. Germline V gene lookup returns CDR1 SGHVS and CDR2 FQNEAQ. CDR3 loop: CASSSSEIADTQYF. The CDR3 DNA reads TGTGCCAGCAGCTCCAGCGAGATCGCAGATACGCAGTATTTT. The full variable domain, in which reference TRBV7-8 and TRBJ2-3 provide the parts outside the CDR3, is GAGVSQSPRYKVAKRGQDVALRCDPISGHVSLFWYQQALGQGPEFLTYFQNEAQLDKSGLPSDRFFAERPEGSVSTLKIQRTQQEDSAVYLCASSSSEIADTQYFGPGTRLTVL.

V is TRBV7-3 and J is TRBJ2-3; perhaps TRBD1 as D (5 bases). Germline CDR1 reads SGHTA; CDR2 reads FQGTGA. The CDR3 extends over 16 amino acids. V was cut by 2 bases and J by 2 bases, with 14 bases left in between. CDR3 nucleotide sequence: TGTGCCAGCAGCTTAGGTGGCAGGGCGAACACAGATACGCAGTATTTT. Encoded protein: CASSLGGRANTDTQYF. Combining the CDR3 with reference TRBV7-3 and TRBJ2-3 gives the whole variable domain GAGVSQTPSNKVTEKGKYVELRCDPISGHTALYWYRQSLGQGPEFLIYFQGTGAADDSGLPNDRFFAVRPEGSVSTLKIQRTERGDSAVYLCASSLGGRANTDTQYFGPGTRLTVL.

The gene calls are TRBV11-2 and TRBJ1-2, with 10 bases aligning to TRBD1. Germline-derived CDR1 and CDR2 are SGHAT and FQNNGV. The CDR3 extends over 14 amino acids. V was pared by 4 bases and J by 5 bases, with 4 bases of the junction left unmatched. The CDR3 DNA follows: TGTGCCAGCAGCTCGGGACAGGGGACGTATGGCTACACCTTC. Translated, it gives CASSSGQGTYGYTF.

The chain links TRBV11-2 to TRBJ2-4; TRBD2 agrees at 7 bases. CDR1 and CDR2 from the germline V gene are SGHAT and FQNNGV. Trimming took 0 bases from V and 6 from J; bases not matched to a gene: 5. The CDR3 spans 15 residues. The CDR3 spells CASSLEMGGVNIQYF. The CDR3 DNA reads as TGTGCCAGCAGCTTAGAAATGGGGGGGGTAAACATTCAGTACTTC.

The chain is built from TRBV28 and TRBJ2-7, with D perhaps TRBD2 (6 bases). Germline V gives CDR1 MDHEN, CDR2 SYDVKM. Deletions cut 6 bases from V and 4 bases from J, with 22 bases between. The CDR3 totals 16 residues. CDR3 amino acids: CASRESRPPGEYEQYF. In DNA, the CDR3 is TGTGCCAGCAGGGAAAGCCGCCCTCCGGGGGAGTACGAGCAGTACTTC.

The V gene is TRBV15, the J gene TRBJ2-5; D is perhaps TRBD1 (5 bases). V was trimmed by 1 base and J by 3 bases, leaving 9 bases between them. The CDR3 totals 14 residues. Per the germline V gene, CDR1 is LNHNV and CDR2 is YYDKDF (reference sequence). The CDR3 reads CATSRGEGEETQYF. The CDR3 DNA reads as TGTGCCACCAGCAGAGGAGAAGGGGAAGAGACCCAGTACTTC.

V gene TRBV20-1 combines with J gene TRBJ2-5, with no clear D. The end of the DNA is better explained by TRBJ2-7, so the J call may be wrong. This CDR3 is 10 amino acids long. The germline V gene encodes CDR1 DFQATT and CDR2 SNEGSKA (reference sequence). The CDR3 region is CSASSYEQYF. CDR3 coding DNA: TGCAGTGCTTCCTCCTACGAGCAGTACTTC.

This clone has a handful of counts. CDR3 nucleotides: TGCGCCAGCAGCCAAGATTCGGGGAAGATAACTAATGAAAAACTGTTTTTT. Protein sequence: CASSQDSGKITNEKLFF. The chain carries TRBV4-3 and TRBJ1-4; D is unclear. V lost 0 bases to trimming and J lost 1 base, with 12 bases between them. Per the germline V gene, CDR1 is LGHNA and CDR2 is YSLEER. This CDR3 region has 17 residues.

The J gene is TRBJ2-3, the V gene TRBV5-1; maybe TRBD2 (6 bases). The CDR3 runs 15 residues. CDR1 and CDR2 (germline): SGHRS, YFSETQ. V lost 6 bases and J lost 2, with 16 bases in between. This CDR3 is CASTSGVPVTDTQYF. The CDR3 DNA reads TGCGCCAGCACGTCGGGAGTTCCTGTCACAGATACGCAGTATTTT.